Described below is a single T cell receptor beta chain sequence and its context. The data originate from a study of blood T cell repertoires in COVID-19. TCRdb's copy holds only in-frame clones and misses some; the assay was immunoSEQ multiplex PCR. The table includes some 130,000 clones, 80% to 90% detected once. The CDR3 runs 13 residues. CDR1 SGHRS and CDR2 YFSETQ come from the germline V gene. V was cut by 3 bases and J by 5 bases, with 8 bases left in between. The V and J genes are TRBV5-1 and TRBJ1-4, with a weak D call TRBD1 (5 bases). The specimen sequenced was peripheral blood. The TCR originated in a man between 60 and 70 years old with COVID-19, enrolled during active disease. The CDR3 here is CASSSDTNEKLFF. As DNA, the CDR3 is TGCGCCAGCAGCTCGGACACCAATGAAAAACTGTTTTTT.